Here is one TCR beta chain with its context. Its recognized antigen is unknown. No base quality information exists; no much larger clone differs at one position. Set within a cohort of healthcare workers in London, UK, this nested case-control study involved weekly PCR testing of nasopharyngeal swabs along with blood sampling. Healthcare workers were recruited during the week of the UK lockdown, between 23 and 31 March 2020, and followed weekly for up to roughly 15 weeks. Cut back by 5 bases and 6 bases, the V and J ends lie 21 bases apart. The CDR3 runs 15 amino acids, cysteine and phenylalanine included. The read is trimmed to its CDR3 DNA, 45 bases read in frame from base 1. Taken from the germline V gene (reference sequence), the CDR1 and CDR2 loops are SGHKS and YYEKEE. Receptor libraries were prepared by 5' RACE. The data were produced on a NextSeq 500. In the TCR library protocol, unique molecular identifiers were attached to individual cDNA molecules to correct for PCR bias and sequencing error. Sequencing covered both TCR alpha and beta chains, and within each sample the abundances of alpha and beta sequences were tightly co-correlated. The published analysis was carried out like this. Decombinator V4 was used to perform V gene, J gene and CDR3 annotation of TCR sequences. TCRs were defined as expanded if a significant change between any two time points was detected under a Poisson model with p below 0.0001. TCR abundances were normalised to the total number of TCRs sequenced in each sample and reported as counts per million. MAIT TCRs were defined by TRAV1-2 paired with TRAJ12, TRAJ20 or TRAJ33, and iNKT TCRs by TRAV10 paired with TRAJ18. VDJdb, accessed on 1 November 2021, was searched for TCRs annotated for CMV, EBV and SARS-CoV-2, and TCRs annotated for more than one antigen were excluded. The raw public reads went through TCRdb reprocessing: fastp at Q25, MiXCR clone calling, in-frame beta chains kept. Each entry merges the rows of one CDR3 protein and shows their most common DNA and genes. The V and J calls were not made by the authors but by TCRdb's processing. The sample contains more than 75,000 distinct CDR3 sequences, 13% of them found a single time. The top ten clones comprise roughly 6% of the sample.

This sample is drawn from a study of early T cells in non-severe SARS-CoV-2 infection (dated by TCRdb to 2020 to 2023). Looking at the study overall: Bulk RNA from unsorted whole blood was used for TCR sequencing, so alpha and beta chains could not be paired. Results the study describes overall, beyond this receptor: VDJdb matching was skewed toward anti-spike CD8 responses, so virus-specific expansions were likely underestimated and private and CD4 specificities were missed.

The chain links TRBV5-5 with TRBJ2-7; TRBD1 is a weak D gene call, 6 bases matching. This TCR was sampled from an adult who was a healthcare worker with PCR-confirmed SARS-CoV-2 infection or an uninfected control (not recorded which). Specimen: whole blood. The CDR3 region has the sequence CASSYTTSTGTEQYF. The DNA sequence is given as TGTGCCAGCAGTTATACCACTTCTACAGGGACCGAGCAGTACTTC.